Below, 31 T cell receptor beta chains from the same sample are listed, as sequenced in a study of T cell responses to AZD1222 COVID-19 vaccine. The data were produced by immunoSEQ multiplex PCR, yet TCRdb's version contains in-frame clones alone and is incomplete. The sample shows over 100,000 clones, around 85% of them seen only once. The material sequenced was peripheral blood, taken on day 0 of AZD1222 vaccination. The receptors were sampled from an adult in good health.

The chain is built from TRBV21-1 and TRBJ2-5; the D call TRBD2 from the table was never checked on the DNA. TRBV21-1 is a pseudogene segment. The CDR3 totals 16 residues. Here the CDR3 DNA reads TGTGCCAGCAGCAAGGCCCGCGGAAACCCTCTGGAGACCCAGTACTTC. It encodes CASSKARGNPLETQYF.

This clone was counted a single time. This sequence joins TRBV28 and TRBJ2-5; D unclear. Trimming pared 4 bases from V and 7 bases from J, leaving 16 bases between. This CDR3 spans 14 amino acids. Germline V gene data show CDR1 as MDHEN and CDR2 as SYDVKM. The chain's CDR3 is CASSYLGSGGTQYF. DNA for the CDR3: TGTGCCAGCAGTTACCTCGGGTCGGGTGGGACCCAGTACTTC.

The chain joins TRBV3-1 (or the pseudogene TRBV3-2) to TRBJ2-4; D possibly corresponds to TRBD1 (5 bases). This CDR3 has 17 amino acids. Germline CDR1 is LGHDT and CDR2 is YNNKEL (reference sequence). Trimming stripped 2 bases from V and 0 bases from J, with 14 bases between. In DNA, the CDR3 is TGTGCCAGCAGCCAAAGGTTTCAGGGATTAGCCAAAAACATTCAGTACTTC. Its translation: CASSQRFQGLAKNIQYF.

V gene TRBV24-1 combines with J gene TRBJ2-2; 12 bases are shared with TRBD2. The V gene end was trimmed by 5 bases and the J gene end by 3 bases; junction bases not matched to a gene: 3. Germline CDR1 and CDR2: KGHDR and SFDVKD. This CDR3 contains 16 residues. In DNA form, the CDR3 reads TGTGCCACCAGTGGTGGACTAGCGGGATACACCGGGGAGCTGTTTTTT. Amino acid sequence: CATSGGLAGYTGELFF.

The chain links TRBV7-9 to TRBJ2-7; D may match TRBD1 or TRBD2 (5 bases each). Deletions cut 7 bases from V and 2 bases from J, with 21 bases between. CDR3 length: 16 residues. Germline V gene data show CDR1 as SEHNR and CDR2 as FQNEAQ (reference sequence). The CDR3 nucleotides read TGTGCCAGCACTTCTCCCACACGGGACGTGACCTACGAGCAGTACTTC. Translation gives CASTSPTRDVTYEQYF.

This clone occurred once. This chain connects TRBV28 to TRBJ1-4, with 7 bases identical to TRBD1. Trimming took 7 bases from V and 7 from J; bases not matched to a gene: 9. Germline values: CDR1 MDHEN, CDR2 SYDVKM. The CDR3 loop spans 14 amino acids. CDR3 coding DNA: TGTGCCAGCACTCAAACAGGGGTTGGTGAAAAACTGTTTTTT. This encodes CASTQTGVGEKLFF.

This chain uses TRBV28 with TRBJ2-7; D gene ambiguous. Trimming left V 1 base short and J 1 base short, with 5 bases between. In germline, CDR1 is MDHEN, CDR2 SYDVKM. The CDR3 length is 13 residues. CDR3 in amino acids: CASSLSISYEQYF. The CDR3 nucleotides are TGTGCCAGCAGTTTATCCATTTCCTACGAGCAGTACTTC.

V usage is TRBV19 and J usage is TRBJ2-2; D not certain. CDR1 is LNHDA and CDR2 is SQIVND in the germline V gene (reference sequence). CDR3 length equals 15 residues. Trimming took off 2 bases at V and 4 bases at J, with 11 bases between the two ends. Here the CDR3 reads CASSITVVGTGELFF. The CDR3 nucleotides are TGTGCCAGTAGTATAACGGTGGTGGGCACCGGGGAGCTGTTTTTT.

Only one count was recorded for this clone. The rearrangement links TRBV30 to TRBJ1-2; TRBD1 might be the D (6 bases). Germline CDR1 reads GTSNPN; CDR2 reads SVGIG (reference sequence). The CDR3 has 12 amino acids. Trimming removed 7 bases from V and 2 bases from J, with 11 bases in between. The CDR3 sequence: CALATGNYGYTF. Here the CDR3 DNA reads TGTGCCTTAGCCACAGGGAACTATGGCTACACCTTC. Together with reference TRBV30 and TRBJ1-2, the CDR3 gives the full variable domain: SQTIHQWPATLVQPVGSPLSLECTVEGTSNPNLYWYRQAAGRGLQLLFYSVGIGQISSEVPQNLSASRPQDRQFILSSKKLLLSDSGFYLCALATGNYGYTFGSGTRLTVV.

The chain joins TRBV9 to TRBJ1-3; D unclear. The CDR3 is made up of 16 amino acids. Trimming took off 0 bases at V and 0 bases at J, with 10 bases between the two ends. Germline CDR1 is SGDLS and CDR2 is YYNGEE. CDR3 in DNA: TGTGCCAGCAGCGTAGCTACTCCAAGCTCTGGAAACACCATATATTTT. This sequence encodes CASSVATPSSGNTIYF.

The gene calls are TRBV19 and TRBJ1-5, with TRBD1 as a possible D gene (6 bases). CDR1 is LNHDA and CDR2 is SQIVND in the germline V gene (reference sequence). The CDR3 has 14 amino acids. Trimming pared 7 bases from V and 3 bases from J, leaving 13 bases between. CDR3 sequence reads: CASKVRQDNQPQHF. The CDR3 DNA follows: TGTGCCAGTAAAGTACGACAGGACAATCAGCCCCAGCATTTT.

The chain combines TRBV30 with TRBJ2-4, with TRBD2 as a possible D gene (5 bases). The CDR3 consists of 15 residues. Trimming removed 3 bases at V and 0 bases at J, with 12 bases between. CDR1 is GTSNPN, CDR2 SVGIG, per germline (reference sequence). This chain's CDR3 is CAWRNGNLAKNIQYF. The CDR3 coding sequence is TGTGCCTGGAGAAACGGGAATCTAGCCAAAAACATTCAGTACTTC.

The CDR3 is CASSQEGVYGYTF. CDR3 coding DNA: TGTGCCAGCAGCCAAGAAGGGGTATATGGCTACACCTTC. The chain is built from TRBV3-1 (or the pseudogene TRBV3-2) and TRBJ1-2; D perhaps matches TRBD1 (5 bases). Germline V gene lookup returns CDR1 LGHDT and CDR2 YNNKEL (reference sequence). The CDR3 length is 13 residues. V shed 0 bases and J shed 5 bases, with 7 bases lying between them.

The chain carries TRBV28 and TRBJ1-2; TRBD1 agrees at 9 bases. This CDR3 is built from 15 residues. Trimming cost V 3 bases and J 8 bases; bases outside gene matches: 10. Germline CDR1 MDHEN, CDR2 SYDVKM. The DNA for the CDR3 is TGTGCCAGCAGTTTGGGGGACAGGGCCTTTTTCGGCTACACCTTC. It yields the protein CASSLGDRAFFGYTF.

The chain links TRBV11-2 to TRBJ2-7; D gene uncertain. CDR3 length: 13 amino acids. Between the trimmed V and J ends, which lost 4 bases and 4 bases, there was a span of 11 bases. Germline V gene lookup returns CDR1 SGHAT and CDR2 FQNNGV. The chain's CDR3 is CASSSVFGYEQYF. The CDR3 DNA reads TGTGCCAGCAGCTCGGTATTTGGGTACGAGCAGTACTTC.

V is TRBV24-1 and J is TRBJ2-3, with a possible D match to TRBD2 (6 bases). In germline, CDR1 is KGHDR, CDR2 SFDVKD. Trimming pared 0 bases from V and 2 bases from J, leaving 11 bases between. CDR3 size: 16 residues. In DNA form, the CDR3 reads TGTGCCACCAGTGATTTGGCGGGGCCTTACACAGATACGCAGTATTTT. Translated: CATSDLAGPYTDTQYF.

This chain connects TRBV6-5 to TRBJ2-7, with D tentatively TRBD2 (5 bases). Trimming cost V 6 bases and J 0 bases, with 12 bases left between them. The CDR3 is 14 amino acids. The germline gives CDR1 MNHEY, CDR2 SVGAGI. The CDR3 protein is CASREAVGSYEQYF. The CDR3 DNA follows: TGTGCCAGCAGGGAGGCCGTGGGCTCCTACGAGCAGTACTTC.

The V and J genes are TRBV25-1 and TRBJ1-2, with D unclear. This CDR3 is built from 13 residues. V was clipped by 7 bases and J by 7 bases, with 16 bases between them. The germline gives CDR1 MGHDK, CDR2 SYGVNS. CDR3 coding DNA: TGTGCCAGCAATGGAGTGGGAGACTCTGGCTACACCTTC. Translation: CASNGVGDSGYTF.

The chain recombines TRBV5-6 with TRBJ1-1, with a possible D match to TRBD1 (5 bases). Germline V gene lookup returns CDR1 SGHDT and CDR2 YYEEEE. V was trimmed by 0 bases and J by 11 bases, leaving 14 bases between them. This CDR3 spans 13 amino acids. The CDR3: CASSLARGRFAFF. The CDR3 nucleotides read TGTGCCAGCAGCTTGGCTAGGGGCAGGTTTGCTTTCTTT.

The chain carries TRBV5-1 and TRBJ1-1, with D unresolved. V lost 0 bases and J 1 base, leaving 19 bases between the germline ends. The CDR3 runs to 18 residues. Germline V gene lookup returns CDR1 SGHRS and CDR2 YFSETQ. The CDR3 DNA sequence: TGCGCCAGCAGCTTGGGCCTCCTGTCCAACTTAAAGAACACTGAAGCTTTCTTT. Translating it yields CASSLGLLSNLKNTEAFF.

The count of this clone is one. The rearrangement joins TRBV28 to TRBJ1-5, with D uncertain. CDR3 size: 13 residues. Germline-derived CDR1 and CDR2 are MDHEN and SYDVKM. V lost 3 bases to trimming and J lost 5 bases, with 8 bases between them. The CDR3 region is CASSFPGDQPQHF. Written as DNA, the CDR3 is TGTGCCAGCAGTTTTCCAGGAGATCAGCCCCAGCATTTT.

For this clone: The sample contains more than one DNA sequence encoding this CDR3. This chain joins TRBV7-9 and TRBJ1-1; 8 nucleotides match TRBD1. The V gene end was trimmed by 5 bases and the J gene end by 2 bases; junction bases not matched to a gene: 4. Germline V gene lookup returns CDR1 SEHNR and CDR2 FQNEAQ (reference sequence). This CDR3 spans 14 amino acids. The CDR3 DNA reads TGTGCCAGCAGCCCCGGACAGGGCAACACTGAAGCTTTCTTT. Encoded protein: CASSPGQGNTEAFF.

J is TRBJ1-2 and V is TRBV6-5; 7 nucleotides line up with TRBD1. This CDR3 is built from 14 residues. J lost 7 bases, V lost 0 bases, and 5 bases had no gene match. In germline, CDR1 is MNHEY, CDR2 SVGAGI. The CDR3: CASSYSVTGPGYTF. CDR3 coding DNA: TGTGCCAGCAGTTACTCGGTGACAGGGCCTGGCTACACCTTC.

V usage is TRBV5-4 and J usage is TRBJ2-7; D assignment may be TRBD1 or TRBD2 (5 bases each). The CDR3 has 14 residues. V lost 1 base and J 4 bases, leaving 12 bases between the germline ends. Looked up from germline, CDR1 is SGHNT and CDR2 is YYREEE (reference sequence). DNA of the CDR3: TGTGCCAGCAGCTTGCGGGACGGCGGATACGAGCAGTACTTC. Encoded protein: CASSLRDGGYEQYF.

V gene TRBV30 combines with J gene TRBJ2-7, with 8 positions matching TRBD2. Germline trimming cut 0 bases from V and 7 bases from J; bases unmatched to any gene: 14. Germline CDR1 and CDR2: GTSNPN and SVGIG (reference sequence). CDR3 length: 16 amino acids. The CDR3 DNA reads TGTGCCTGGAGTGTACGGGGGGGAGTAAGATCGCGAGAGCAGTACTTC. Protein product: CAWSVRGGVRSREQYF.

The chain combines TRBV9 with TRBJ2-5; TRBD2 agrees at 7 bases. Germline CDR1 is SGDLS and CDR2 is YYNGEE. The CDR3 sequence is 13 residues long. After removal of 4 bases from V and 3 bases from J, the junction contained 3 bases not matched to a gene. The CDR3: CASSSSGKETQYF. Here the CDR3 DNA reads TGTGCCAGCAGCTCCAGCGGGAAAGAGACCCAGTACTTC.

V and J are TRBV18 and TRBJ1-1, with TRBD1 identical over 7 bases. Germline CDR1 is KGHSH and CDR2 is LQKENI. V dropped 2 bases and J dropped 5; count of bases not matched to a gene: 5. This CDR3 has 14 amino acids. CDR3 in DNA: TGTGCCAGCTCACCAAGGACAGGTGCGACTGAAGCTTTCTTT. Its protein is CASSPRTGATEAFF. The complete variable domain, with remaining parts taken from reference TRBV18 and TRBJ1-1, reads NAGVMQNPRHLVRRRGQEARLRCSPMKGHSHVYWYRQLPEEGLKFMVYLQKENIIDESGMPKERFSAEFPKEGPSILRIQQVVRGDSAAYFCASSPRTGATEAFFGQGTRLTVV.

The rearrangement joins TRBV19 to TRBJ1-2, with D hard to call. This CDR3 is 15 amino acids long. Trimming cost V 7 bases and J 2 bases, with 17 bases left between them. Germline values: CDR1 LNHDA, CDR2 SQIVND (reference sequence). The CDR3 bases are TGTGCCAGTACCCCCCCCGGTCTGGGGAACTATGGCTACACCTTC. The encoded protein is CASTPPGLGNYGYTF.

This chain connects TRBV5-4 to TRBJ1-1; tentatively, D is TRBD1 (6 bases). V was shortened by 4 bases and J by 0 bases, with 10 bases between the two germline ends. This CDR3 has 14 amino acids. Per germline, CDR1 SGHNT and CDR2 YYREEE (reference sequence). The CDR3 bases are TGTGCCAGCAGCCGCGGGACACTGAACACTGAAGCTTTCTTT. Translated: CASSRGTLNTEAFF.

The chain links TRBV11-2 to TRBJ2-1; 10 nucleotides match TRBD2. In germline, CDR1 is SGHAT, CDR2 FQNNGV. V trimming: 5 bases; J trimming: 6 bases; junction bases outside the gene matches: 13. This CDR3 contains 17 residues. This CDR3 reads CASSPAVSGLAFNEQFF. CDR3 DNA sequence: TGTGCCAGCAGCCCAGCGGTTTCGGGACTAGCGTTCAATGAGCAGTTCTTC.

This clone was seen once. The J gene is TRBJ2-1, the V gene TRBV3-1 (or the pseudogene TRBV3-2), with D unclear. Trimming removed 0 bases at V and 9 bases at J, with 15 bases between. Germline-derived CDR1 and CDR2 are LGHDT and YNNKEL (reference sequence). The CDR3 runs 15 residues. The CDR3 sequence is CASSQDLVAGVEQFF. In nucleotides, the CDR3 is TGTGCCAGCAGCCAAGATTTGGTGGCCGGAGTTGAGCAGTTCTTC.